The clone carrying this T cell receptor (beta chain) was counted between two and nine times. Reverse transcribing all isolated RNA meant expressed TCRB transcripts were sequenced. Produced via immunoSEQ multiplex PCR; TCRdb's table is partial and in-frame only. Among roughly 330,000 clones, approximately 10% were seen once, and the ten largest hold 0.015%. This sample was included in a study of beta chain features in type 1 diabetes. Sequencing used naive CD4+ T cells from blood. This TCR came from a woman aged 30 to 39 in good health.

In DNA, the CDR3 is TGTGCCAGCAGGACAGGGAACACCGGGGAGCTGTTTTTT. It is translated as CASRTGNTGELFF. This chain connects TRBV28 to TRBJ2-2, with D possibly TRBD1 on 6 matching bases. There are 13 residues in the CDR3. The V and J ends lost 6 bases and 1 base respectively, with 6 bases between them. Germline values: CDR1 MDHEN, CDR2 SYDVKM. Filled out from reference TRBV28 and TRBJ2-2, the complete variable domain reads DVKVTQSSRYLVKRTGEKVFLECVQDMDHENMFWYRQDPGLGLRLIYFSYDVKMKEKGDIPEGYSVSREKKERFSLILESASTNQTSMYLCASRTGNTGELFFGEGSRLTVL.